Listed here are 12 T cell receptor beta chains from one sample, sequenced in a study of T cell responses to AZD1222 COVID-19 vaccine. The assay was immunoSEQ multiplex PCR, and TCRdb's table has in-frame clones only and misses some. The table records some 150,000 clones, 70% to 90% of them present only once. The sample in question was peripheral blood, obtained on day 0 of AZD1222 vaccination. All receptors come from an adult in good health.

The gene calls are TRBV7-8 and TRBJ2-4; D perhaps matches TRBD1 (5 bases). V was clipped by 1 base and J by 8 bases, with 9 bases between them. The CDR3 spans 13 residues. Per the germline V gene, CDR1 is SGHVS and CDR2 is FQNEAQ. CDR3 region: CASSLGGVDIQYF. In nucleotides, the CDR3 is TGTGCCAGCAGCTTAGGGGGCGTTGACATTCAGTACTTC.

This chain links TRBV5-4 with TRBJ1-5; D ambiguous. The length of the CDR3 is 16 residues. Germline values: CDR1 SGHNT, CDR2 YYREEE (reference sequence). The V end lost 1 base, the J end lost 2 bases, and 13 bases lay between the germline ends. The chain's CDR3 is CASSLPGSTGNQPQHF. The CDR3 DNA is TGTGCCAGCAGCTTGCCCGGGTCTACGGGCAATCAGCCCCAGCATTTT.

The V call is TRBV5-6, the J call TRBJ2-7; D gene uncertain. The CDR3 contains 11 residues. Germline lookup yields CDR1 SGHDT and CDR2 YYEEEE. The V and J ends lost 0 bases and 6 bases respectively, with 4 bases between them. CDR3 nucleotides: TGTGCCAGCAGCTTGGAGGTCGAGCAGTACTTC. It translates to CASSLEVEQYF.

The chain combines TRBV10-3 with TRBJ1-2; 7 nucleotides align to TRBD1. The CDR3 runs 15 residues. V shed 10 bases, J shed 5 bases, and the junction held 16 bases outside the gene matches. Looked up from germline, CDR1 is ENHRY and CDR2 is SYGVKD. The DNA for the CDR3 is TGTGCCAGCATGGGCGAAACAGGGGTTCGGTATGGCTACACCTTC. Its translation: CASMGETGVRYGYTF.

This chain connects TRBV6-1 to TRBJ1-3; weak D call: TRBD1 (5 bases). CDR1 MNHNS and CDR2 SASEGT come from the germline V gene. CDR3 size: 16 residues. Trimming stripped 4 bases from V and 2 bases from J, with 15 bases between. CDR3 sequence reads: CASSVGSGAAGNTIYF. CDR3 nucleotides: TGTGCCAGCAGTGTAGGATCTGGGGCGGCTGGAAACACCATATATTTT.

The chain uses TRBV28 and TRBJ2-7; 10 bases are a match to TRBD1. Germline CDR1 reads MDHEN; CDR2 reads SYDVKM. With V trimmed by 1 base and J by 0 bases, 3 bases remained unmatched. CDR3 length: 16 residues. The CDR3 nucleotides read TGTGCCAGCAGTTTATTGGGGACAGGGGACTCCTACGAGCAGTACTTC. Translating gives CASSLLGTGDSYEQYF.

This clone has only one observation. The chain has TRBV12-3 or TRBV12-4 and TRBJ1-5, with 8 positions matching TRBD1. The V segment lost 7 bases and the J segment 4 bases; nucleotides outside the gene matches: 3. The length of the CDR3 is 13 residues. The CDR3 loop is CASTRTGNQPQHF. CDR3 in DNA: TGTGCCAGCACCAGGACAGGGAATCAGCCCCAGCATTTT.

V and J are TRBV28 and TRBJ1-3; D unresolved. CDR3 length equals 16 residues. Trimming shortened V by 6 bases and J by 0 bases, and 15 bases separated the two germline ends. CDR1 is MDHEN and CDR2 is SYDVKM in the germline V gene. The CDR3: CASSPGDSSSGNTIYF. CDR3 DNA: TGTGCCAGCAGCCCCGGGGATTCGAGCTCTGGAAACACCATATATTTT. The entire variable domain, with the rest obtained from reference TRBV28 and TRBJ1-3, is as follows: DVKVTQSSRYLVKRTGEKVFLECVQDMDHENMFWYRQDPGLGLRLIYFSYDVKMKEKGDIPEGYSVSREKKERFSLILESASTNQTSMYLCASSPGDSSSGNTIYFGEGSWLTVV.

The chain links TRBV7-3 to TRBJ2-6; D is perhaps TRBD2 (5 bases). The CDR3 consists of 14 residues. V was clipped by 7 bases and J by 3 bases, with 10 bases between them. The V gene's germline CDR1 is SGHTA and CDR2 FQGTGA. For the CDR3, the DNA is TGTGCCAGCACCCCGGCGGGTGGGGCCAACGTCCTGACTTTC. It encodes CASTPAGGANVLTF.

This clone has only one observation. The chain employs TRBV2 and TRBJ2-3; TRBD2 matches 7 bases. The germline V gene encodes CDR1 SNHLY and CDR2 FYNNEI. This CDR3 has 16 residues. Trimming took 6 bases from V and 2 from J; bases not matched to a gene: 11. CDR3 in DNA: TGTGCCAGCAGCGCCCAAGCGGGGACTTACACAGATACGCAGTATTTT. Its protein is CASSAQAGTYTDTQYF.

This chain links TRBV29-1 with TRBJ2-5; no firm D call. The CDR3 sequence is 11 residues long. The V and J ends lost 0 bases and 5 bases respectively, with 4 bases between them. Per germline, CDR1 SQVTM and CDR2 ANQGSEA. Written as DNA, the CDR3 is TGCAGCGTTGAAGAAGGGGAGACCCAGTACTTC. Its protein is CSVEEGETQYF.

V gene TRBV25-1 combines with J gene TRBJ1-4; no definite D call. CDR3 length: 12 residues. The germline V and J ends were trimmed by 3 bases and 8 bases, with 7 bases remaining between them. Germline CDR1 is MGHDK and CDR2 is SYGVNS. The CDR3 nucleotides are TGTGCCAGCAGTGACCCGGGCGAAAAACTGTTTTTT. This codes for CASSDPGEKLFF.